This is a list of T cell receptor beta chains from one sample in a study of T cells after yellow fever vaccination. TCRdb re-called the 5' RACE reads through MiXCR, storing one row per CDR3 protein. The sample lists some 560,000 distinct CDR3 sequences, 15% to 20% occurring once. Sequencing was performed on PBMCs, taken 15 days after the yellow fever booster vaccination. Receptors originate from a man aged 25-45 years who received the YFV17D yellow fever vaccine. CDR3s include the opening cysteine and the closing phenylalanine or tryptophan. Fields, in order: D gene, V gene, clone size, J gene, CDR3 DNA, CDR3 protein. D genes are given only for firm matches. Some rows mark clone size as missing; the rest say once, few, many or name a class of expanded clone.

TRBD2	TRBV6-5	.	TRBJ2-7	TGTGCCAGCAGTTACGGTGGGCCAGCGGGAGGCCCATACGAGCAGTACTTC	CASSYGGPAGGPYEQYF
TRBD2	TRBV11-2	few	TRBJ2-7	TGTGCCAGCAGCTTATTGGGACTAGCGGCTCTGAGGGACCACGAGCAGTACTTC	CASSLLGLAALRDHEQYF
.	TRBV27	few	TRBJ1-1	TGTGCCAGCAGTACCAACGGGGGGACGAACACTGAAGCTTTCTTT	CASSTNGGTNTEAFF
.	TRBV6-4	few	TRBJ1-1	TGTGCCAGCAGACTACAGGGCGACACTGAAGCTTTCTTT	CASRLQGDTEAFF
TRBD1	TRBV18	many	TRBJ2-1	TGTGCCAGCTCACCGCGAGAGGGACAGCACAATGAGCAGTTCTTC	CASSPREGQHNEQFF
TRBD2	TRBV20-1	.	TRBJ2-1	TGCAGTGCTAGCCGTCTAGCGGGAGGGCCGGGCAATGAGCAGTTCTTC	CSASRLAGGPGNEQFF
TRBD2	TRBV7-2	.	TRBJ2-3	TGTGCCAGCAGCTTAGCCGGGACTAGCGGGAGGGCCTTAAGTACGCAGTATTTT	CASSLAGTSGRALSTQYF
.	TRBV5-1	.	TRBJ2-1	TGCGCCAGCAGCTTCGAGGGGGGTTTGGTGGGCGCGGAGCAGTTCTTC	CASSFEGGLVGAEQFF
.	TRBV20-1	few	TRBJ2-1	TGCAGTGCCCCGATAGACAGTAACAATGAGCAGTTCTTC	CSAPIDSNNEQFF
TRBD2	TRBV6-1	few	TRBJ2-1	TGTGCCAGCAGACCCTATAGCGGGTACGGTTATGAGCAGTTCTTC	CASRPYSGYGYEQFF
TRBD1	TRBV2	.	TRBJ2-7	TGTGCCAGCAACTTAGACAGGGCTAACGAGCAGTACTTC	CASNLDRANEQYF
.	TRBV29-1	.	TRBJ1-5	TGCAGCGTTGCTAATAGCAATCAGCCCCAGCATTTT	CSVANSNQPQHF
.	TRBV5-1	few	TRBJ2-7	TGCGCCAGCAGCCCGGCGGTTGGTAGAATCTACGAGCAGTACTTC	CASSPAVGRIYEQYF
TRBD2	TRBV12-3/TRBV12-4	.	TRBJ2-7	TGTGCCAGCAGGACTAGCGCGAATTACGAGCAGTACTTC	CASRTSANYEQYF
TRBD1	TRBV5-4	.	TRBJ2-1	TGTGCCAGCAGCACCGGACAGGGAACGGATGAGCAGTTCTTC	CASSTGQGTDEQFF
TRBD2	TRBV20-1	few	TRBJ2-7	TGCAGTGCTAGAGACAGCGGGGGACTCAAAGAGGAGCAGTACTTC	CSARDSGGLKEEQYF
.	TRBV14	.	TRBJ1-1	TGTGCCAGCAGCCAAGATTTTTCGGCAGAAGTAGGCACTGAAGCTTTCTTT	CASSQDFSAEVGTEAFF
TRBD2	TRBV3-1	few	TRBJ2-1	TGTGCCAGCAGCACGGGACTAGCGGGAGGAAGAGTAGGGAATGAGCAGTTCTTC	CASSTGLAGGRVGNEQFF
.	TRBV7-2	.	TRBJ2-7	TGTGCCAGCAGCGCCACCCCGGAGGGCGAGCAGTACTTC	CASSATPEGEQYF
.	TRBV20-1	.	TRBJ2-2	TGCAGTGCTAGAGATCTAACCTGGAACACCGGGGAGCTGTTTTTT	CSARDLTWNTGELFF
.	TRBV18	.	TRBJ2-3	TGTGCCAGCTCAGGCCAAGATACGCAGTATTTT	CASSGQDTQYF
.	TRBV18	few	TRBJ2-7	TGTGCCAGCTCACCACGACAGAATGACGAGCAGTACTTC	CASSPRQNDEQYF
.	TRBV4-3	few	TRBJ1-3	TGCGCCAGCAGCCAAGAAGGAAGTTTCTCTGGAAACACCATATATTTT	CASSQEGSFSGNTIYF
.	TRBV28	few	TRBJ2-1	TGTGCCAGCAGTTTAGCTGGACTCGTCTCTAATGAGCAGTTCTTC	CASSLAGLVSNEQFF
.	TRBV7-2	few	TRBJ2-3	TGTGCCAGCAGCTTATGGGGGGTCACAGATACGCAGTATTTT	CASSLWGVTDTQYF
TRBD2	TRBV5-1	few	TRBJ2-2	TGCGCCAGCTGGCCGACTAGCGGGAGTACCGGGGAGCTGTTTTTT	CASWPTSGSTGELFF
.	TRBV6-5	.	TRBJ2-3	TGTGCCAGCAGTTACCTGCGCACAGATACGCAGTATTTT	CASSYLRTDTQYF
.	TRBV12-3/TRBV12-4	.	TRBJ1-5	TGTGCCAGCAGTTTAGTTCAGCCCCAGCATTTT	CASSLVQPQHF
.	TRBV20-1	few	TRBJ2-7	TGCAGTGCTAGAGATCAGGCTGACAGTGAGGTCTTC	CSARDQADSEVF
.	TRBV11-2	.	TRBJ2-7	TGTGCCAGCAGCACCCAGATGCAGTTTAGCTCCTACGAGCAGTACTTC	CASSTQMQFSSYEQYF
.	TRBV5-1	few	TRBJ2-3	TGCGCCAGCAGCGAGGCGTCTCCCGCAGATACGCAGTATTTT	CASSEASPADTQYF
TRBD2	TRBV6-1	.	TRBJ2-3	TGTGCCAGCAGATCCTTTGGCGGGGGGGCGAGTACGCAGTATTTT	CASRSFGGGASTQYF
.	TRBV6-2/TRBV6-3	.	TRBJ2-1	TGTGCCAGCAGTTCTCCCCTTGCCCAAAGGGCCAGCTACAATGAGCAGTTCTTC	CASSSPLAQRASYNEQFF
.	TRBV7-9	once	TRBJ2-7	TGTGCCAGCAGCCCTGGGACGGGATGGCAGCGGGAGTACTTC	CASSPGTGWQREYF
.	TRBV7-2	few	TRBJ2-7	TGTGCCAGCAGCTGGAAGTGGGGGCAGACCTACGAGCAGTACTTC	CASSWKWGQTYEQYF
TRBD1	TRBV10-3	.	TRBJ2-7	TGTGCCTCGACAGGGGAGACCGAGCAGTACTTC	CASTGETEQYF
.	TRBV5-1	many	TRBJ2-7	TGTGCCAGCAGCTTGGCCGACGAGCAGTACTTC	CASSLADEQYF
.	TRBV20-1	few	TRBJ2-7	TGCAGTGCTAGGTTGGAAAACTCCTACGAGCAGTACTTC	CSARLENSYEQYF
.	TRBV7-8	few	TRBJ2-1	TGTGCCTCCCAGAGAGGGGATTCCTACAATGAGCAGTTCTTC	CASQRGDSYNEQFF
.	TRBV20-1	.	TRBJ2-7	TGCAGTGCTTCTACTCTCTACGAGCAGTACTTC	CSASTLYEQYF
TRBD2	TRBV14	.	TRBJ2-2	TGTGCCAGCAGCCAAGGTAGCGGGATCAACACCGGGGAGCTGTTTTTT	CASSQGSGINTGELFF
.	TRBV11-2	.	TRBJ2-1	TGTGCCAGCAGCTTAGTTTACGGGACTGAGCAGTTCTTC	CASSLVYGTEQFF
TRBD2	TRBV20-1	.	TRBJ2-7	TGCTTTGCTAGGGGGGCGGGAGGGTCCTACGAGCAGTACTTC	CFARGAGGSYEQYF
TRBD1	TRBV29-1	few	TRBJ2-1	TGCAGCGTTGGGGACAGAACCTACAATGAGCAGTTCTTC	CSVGDRTYNEQFF
.	TRBV7-3	.	TRBJ2-3	TGTGCCAGCAGCCCAAAGGGGGACCCCCGCACAGATACGCAGTATTTT	CASSPKGDPRTDTQYF
.	TRBV7-2	.	TRBJ2-1	TGTGCCAGCGACCAGGGAAGTACAAATGAGCAGTTCTTC	CASDQGSTNEQFF
.	TRBV7-2	.	TRBJ2-2	TGTGCCAGCAGCCTACTAGAGGGCACCGGGGAGCTGTTTTTT	CASSLLEGTGELFF
.	TRBV28	.	TRBJ1-1	TGTGCCGCAAAGGGGAACACTGAAGCTTTCTTT	CAAKGNTEAFF
.	TRBV19	many	TRBJ2-6	TGTGCCAGTAGATCCTCTGGGGCCAACGTCCTGACTTTC	CASRSSGANVLTF
.	TRBV5-1	many	TRBJ2-7	TGCGCCAGCAGCTTCTCGACCCGTATCGAGCAGTACTTC	CASSFSTRIEQYF
.	TRBV29-1	few	TRBJ2-7	TGCAGCGTAAGCGACGGCCGATACGAGCAGTACTTC	CSVSDGRYEQYF
.	TRBV3-1	.	TRBJ2-5	TGTGCCGGCAGCCAAGTCGATCGGGCCCAGTACTTC	CAGSQVDRAQYF
.	TRBV6-2/TRBV6-3	.	TRBJ1-2	TGTGCCAGCAGCCAAGCTCCAAGGGGCTACACCTTC	CASSQAPRGYTF
.	TRBV12-3/TRBV12-4	.	TRBJ1-2	TGTGCCAGCAGTTTGGGGGGGGACTACTATGGCTACACCTTC	CASSLGGDYYGYTF
.	TRBV28	.	TRBJ2-1	TGTGCCAGCAGTTGGAGTGAGTCCTACAATGAGCAGTTCTTC	CASSWSESYNEQFF